These T cell receptor beta chains were read from a single sample in a study of OX40 agonist ivuxolimab in advanced cancers. Sequencing used immunoSEQ multiplex PCR; TCRdb keeps in-frame clones, though not all of them. The sample lists 15,000 to 25,000 clones, nearly 85% occurring once. The sample was CD4+ or CD8+ T cells sorted from blood, taken in a trial of the OX40 agonist ivuxolimab. These receptors all come from an adult with an advanced solid tumor such as melanoma, head and neck, liver or kidney cancer. Both conserved end residues are part of each CDR3. The D gene is left open where the match is weak. Size values are once, few and many counts, or a class for expanded clones, and some rows have none.

clone size	D gene	V gene	J gene	CDR3 DNA	CDR3 protein
-	-	TRBV9	TRBJ2-5	TGTGCCAGCAGCGCCTCCTCTGGGCTGGGGGGCTATTCGCCGTACCAAGAGACCCAGTACTTC	CASSASSGLGGYSPYQETQYF
-	-	TRBV7-9	TRBJ1-4	TGTGCCAGCAGCCGTGGGGAGGAAAAACTGTTTTTT	CASSRGEEKLFF
-	-	TRBV29-1	TRBJ1-1	TGCAGCGTTGAAGATCGCGGGGCTTTGAACACTGAAGCTTTCTTT	CSVEDRGALNTEAFF
-	TRBD1	TRBV28	TRBJ1-5	TGTGCCAGCGCTGACAGGGGATCTCAGCCCCAGCATTTT	CASADRGSQPQHF
-	-	TRBV27	TRBJ2-3	TGTGCCAGCAGTTCGGACCCCCGCACAGATACGCAGTATTTT	CASSSDPRTDTQYF
-	-	TRBV11-1	TRBJ2-5	TGTGCCAGCAGCTTAACCACACAAGAAGAGACCCAGTACTTC	CASSLTTQEETQYF
-	-	TRBV14	TRBJ1-1	TGTGCCAGCAGCCAAGAAGCCACTCCGAGGACTGAAGCTTTCTTT	CASSQEATPRTEAFF
-	-	TRBV27	TRBJ1-1	TGTGCCAGCAGTTTAGGGCAGGCAATGAACACTGAAGCTTTCTTT	CASSLGQAMNTEAFF
-	TRBD1	TRBV11-2	TRBJ2-7	TGTGCCAGCAGCGTTTCAGGGGGCGTCTACGAGCAGTACTTC	CASSVSGGVYEQYF
-	-	TRBV6-6	TRBJ2-7	TGTGCTAGCAGAGGGGGGTCCTACGAGCAGTACTTC	CASRGGSYEQYF
-	-	TRBV11-2	TRBJ2-5	TGTGCCAGCAGCTTATTAGCACTAGCCCCCCCAGAGACCCAGTACTTC	CASSLLALAPPETQYF
few	-	TRBV7-9	TRBJ1-6	TGTGCCAGCAGCAACAGGGACAATTCACCCCTCCACTTT	CASSNRDNSPLHF